This T cell receptor beta chain was observed in a study of T cell repertoires in cytomegalovirus infection. Study in general: CMV infection plus the matching HLA type was flagged by public TCR beta signatures.

Germline CDR1 LGHNA, CDR2 YNFKEQ. The length of the CDR3 is 15 residues. V gave up 4 bases and J gave up 0 bases, with 12 bases separating them. Overall study findings and caveats: Predominance within the ex vivo response was attributable to HLA-C-restricted CMV-specific TCR beta clonotypes.

Points on this clonotype: Its matching antigen is unknown.

Via MiXCR, TCRdb re-called the reads, giving one row per CDR3 protein. This table holds approximately 990,000 distinct CDR3 sequences, approximately 33% found once. The sequence was obtained from a human donor in good health (CMV status not recorded). Some clones in this sample may be carry-over from other donors' samples. The rearrangement links TRBV4-2 to TRBJ1-1, with D possibly being TRBD1 (5 bases). Material: cultured CD8+ T cells from PBMCs, obtained from culture after CMV antigen stimulation. The CDR3 region has the DNA TGTGCCAGCAGCCCCCAAGCAGGGATGAACACTGAAGCTTTCTTT. Its protein is CASSPQAGMNTEAFF.